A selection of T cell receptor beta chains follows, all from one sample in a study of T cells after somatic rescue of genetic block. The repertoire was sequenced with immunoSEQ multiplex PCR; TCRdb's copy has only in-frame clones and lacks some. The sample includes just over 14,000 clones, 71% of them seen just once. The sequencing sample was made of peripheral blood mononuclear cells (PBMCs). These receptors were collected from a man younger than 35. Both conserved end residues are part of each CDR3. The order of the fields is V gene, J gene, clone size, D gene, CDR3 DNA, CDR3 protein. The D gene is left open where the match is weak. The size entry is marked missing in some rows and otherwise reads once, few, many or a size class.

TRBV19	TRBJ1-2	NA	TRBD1	TGTGCCAGTACCCGACAGGGCTCAGTAAGTGATCGGGGCTACACCTTC	CASTRQGSVSDRGYTF
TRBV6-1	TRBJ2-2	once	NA	TGTGCCAGCACGGTGACAGTTTCGAACACCGGGGAGCTGTTTTTT	CASTVTVSNTGELFF
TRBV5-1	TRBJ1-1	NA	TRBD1	TGCGCCAGCAGCTGGATGGTACAGGGGGGTGGAACTGAAGCTTTCTTT	CASSWMVQGGGTEAFF
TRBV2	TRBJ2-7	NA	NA	TGTGCCAGCAGGGACGGTTCCTACGAGCAGTACTTC	CASRDGSYEQYF
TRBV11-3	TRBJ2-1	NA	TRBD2	TGTGCCAGCAGCGTATCCGGGACTAGCGGTAGAAATGAGCAGTTCTTC	CASSVSGTSGRNEQFF
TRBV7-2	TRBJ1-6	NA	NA	TGTGCCAGCAGCTTAGGACTCCAGAATTCACCCCTCCACTTT	CASSLGLQNSPLHF
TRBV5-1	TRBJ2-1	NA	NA	TGCGCCAGCAGCTTGTCAGGCTCCTCCGCCTACAATGAGCAGTTCTTC	CASSLSGSSAYNEQFF
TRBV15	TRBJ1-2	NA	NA	TGTGCCACCAGCCCTAGATGGAGGGACTATGGCTACACCTTC	CATSPRWRDYGYTF
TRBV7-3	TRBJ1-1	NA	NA	TGTGCCAGCAGCTTGCAGGGACGGGGCACTGAAGCTTTCTTT	CASSLQGRGTEAFF
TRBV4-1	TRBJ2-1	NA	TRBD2	TGCGCCAGCAGCCAAGACTATAGCGGGGGCAGCTCCTACAATGAGCAGTTCTTC	CASSQDYSGGSSYNEQFF
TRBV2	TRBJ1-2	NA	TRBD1	TGTGCCAGCAGTGATGGGCAGGTGACAGGGACTGACTATGGCTACACCTTC	CASSDGQVTGTDYGYTF
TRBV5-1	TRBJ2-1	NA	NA	TGCGCCAGCAGCTTAATTCAGGACAGTTCCAATGAGCAGTTCTTC	CASSLIQDSSNEQFF
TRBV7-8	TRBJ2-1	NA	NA	TGTGCCAGCAGCTCCCTTAACAATGAGCAGTTCTTC	CASSSLNNEQFF
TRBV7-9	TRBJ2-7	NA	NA	TGTGCCAGCATGAAGCAGGGACCCTACGAGCAGTACTTC	CASMKQGPYEQYF
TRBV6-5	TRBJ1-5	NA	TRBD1	TGTGCCAGCAGACCAACAGGGGGGAGCAATCAGCCCCAGCATTTT	CASRPTGGSNQPQHF
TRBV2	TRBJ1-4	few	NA	TGTGCCAGCAGGGACCGAGGAGGGATTAATGAAAAACTGTTTTTT	CASRDRGGINEKLFF
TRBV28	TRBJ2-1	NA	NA	TGTGCCAGCAGTTCCCGTCGGGGGATTACCCCTTACAATGAGCAGTTCTTC	CASSSRRGITPYNEQFF
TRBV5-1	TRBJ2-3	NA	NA	TGCGCCAGCAGCTTAGAAAAGAGGATCTTCACAGATACGCAGTATTTT	CASSLEKRIFTDTQYF
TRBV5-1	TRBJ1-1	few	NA	TGCGCCAGCAGCTTGGCGGGTGAAGCTTTCTTT	CASSLAGEAFF
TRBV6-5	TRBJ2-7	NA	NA	TGTGCCAGCAGTTGGGGGTACGGCGAGCAGTACTTC	CASSWGYGEQYF
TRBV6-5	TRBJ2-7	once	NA	TGTGCCAGCAGGGACTTCTTCGACGAGCAGTACTTC	CASRDFFDEQYF
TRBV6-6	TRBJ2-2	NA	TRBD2	TGTGCCAGCAGCCCTACTAGCGGGAGGACCGGGGAGCTGTTTTTT	CASSPTSGRTGELFF
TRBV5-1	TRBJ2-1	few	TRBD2	TGCGCCAGCACCTACAGCGGGGGGATCTATGAGCAGTTCTTC	CASTYSGGIYEQFF
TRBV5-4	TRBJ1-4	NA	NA	TGTGCCAGCAGCCCGGGTGGTAATGAAAAACTGTTTTTT	CASSPGGNEKLFF
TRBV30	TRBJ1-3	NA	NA	TGTGCCTGGGGAACCCTACGAAACACCATATATTTT	CAWGTLRNTIYF
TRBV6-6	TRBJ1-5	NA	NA	TGTGCCAGCGGGGTCAATCAGCCCCAGCATTTT	CASGVNQPQHF
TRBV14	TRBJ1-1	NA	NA	TGTGCCAGCAGCCAAGGATGGTATGGGAACACTGAAGCTTTCTTT	CASSQGWYGNTEAFF
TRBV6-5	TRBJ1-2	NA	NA	TGTGCCAGCAGTTACGCCGGATTCTATGGCTACACCTTC	CASSYAGFYGYTF
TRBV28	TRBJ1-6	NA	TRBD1	TGTGCCAGCAGTCCCTGGGGACAGCTTCTTAATTCACCCCTCCACTTT	CASSPWGQLLNSPLHF
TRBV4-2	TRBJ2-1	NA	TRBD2	TGTGCCAGCAGCCGAGCGGGAGTCGAGACGATTGAGCAGTTCTTC	CASSRAGVETIEQFF
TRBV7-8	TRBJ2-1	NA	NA	TGTGCCAGCAGCTTAGCCCAGAGCTCCTACAATGAGCAGTTCTTC	CASSLAQSSYNEQFF
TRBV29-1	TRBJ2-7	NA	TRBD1	TGCAGCGTTCAGGACAGGGGACTGCTTTGGTACGAGCAGTACTTC	CSVQDRGLLWYEQYF
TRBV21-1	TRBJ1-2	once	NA	TGTGCCAGCAGGGAGAGTCTAGCCAGAAAGACCTATGGCTACACCTTC	CASRESLARKTYGYTF
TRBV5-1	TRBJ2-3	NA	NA	TGCGCCAGCAGCTTGAGGAGACTAGGCACAGATACGCAGTATTTT	CASSLRRLGTDTQYF
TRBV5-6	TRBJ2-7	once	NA	TGTGCCAGCAGCTTGGTGGGGGGCTACGAGCAGTACTTC	CASSLVGGYEQYF
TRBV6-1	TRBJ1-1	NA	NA	NA	CASILGSFLGTEAFF
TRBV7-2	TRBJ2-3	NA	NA	TGTGCCAGCAGCTTAGTACAGGGGAGGACAGATACGCAGTATTTT	CASSLVQGRTDTQYF
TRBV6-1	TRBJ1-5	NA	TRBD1	TGTGCCAGCAGTGAAAGGGACAGGGGGCGCTTACAGCCCCAGCATTTT	CASSERDRGRLQPQHF
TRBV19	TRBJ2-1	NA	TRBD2	TGTGCCAGTAGTGTTCTAGCGGGGGATGAGCAGTTCTTC	CASSVLAGDEQFF
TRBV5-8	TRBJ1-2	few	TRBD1	TGTGCCAGCAGCTTAAGACAGGGGTTGGGAGGCTACACCTTC	CASSLRQGLGGYTF
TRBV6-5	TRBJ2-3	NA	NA	TGTGCCAGCAGTCCCTTGACAGGCACAGATACGCAGTATTTT	CASSPLTGTDTQYF
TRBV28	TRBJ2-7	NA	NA	TGTGCCAGCAGTTCAGGATGGATTTACGAGCAGTACTTC	CASSSGWIYEQYF
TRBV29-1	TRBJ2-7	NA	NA	TGCAGCGTTGTGGGACGGATCTCCTACGAGCAGTACTTC	CSVVGRISYEQYF
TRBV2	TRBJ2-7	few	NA	TGTGCCAGCAGTGAAGCGGGCAGCCTGCAGTACTTC	CASSEAGSLQYF
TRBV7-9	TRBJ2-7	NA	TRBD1	TGTGCCAGCAGCCGGGACAGGGGCGGCGAGCAGTACTTC	CASSRDRGGEQYF
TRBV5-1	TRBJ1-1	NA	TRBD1	TGCGCCAGCAGCCTGACAGGGGGCAACACTGAAGCTTTCTTT	CASSLTGGNTEAFF
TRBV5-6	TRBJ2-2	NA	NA	TGTGCCAGCAGCTTGGCCACCCAATCGATGCCCGGGGAGCTGTTTTTT	CASSLATQSMPGELFF